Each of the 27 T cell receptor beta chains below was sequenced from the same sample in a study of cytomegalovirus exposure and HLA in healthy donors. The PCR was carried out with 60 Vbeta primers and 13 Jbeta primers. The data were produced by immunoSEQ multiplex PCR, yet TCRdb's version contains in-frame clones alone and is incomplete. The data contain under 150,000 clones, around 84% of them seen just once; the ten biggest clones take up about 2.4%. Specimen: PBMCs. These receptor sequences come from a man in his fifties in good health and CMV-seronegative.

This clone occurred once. The CDR3 sequence: CASKERGGRETQYF. The CDR3 coding sequence is TGTGCCAGCAAAGAACGCGGGGGGCGAGAGACCCAGTACTTC. The chain employs TRBV28 and TRBJ2-5; 8 nucleotides match TRBD2. From germline, CDR1 is MDHEN and CDR2 SYDVKM. This CDR3 region has 14 residues. J was trimmed by 4 bases and V by 7 bases; bases with no gene match: 8.

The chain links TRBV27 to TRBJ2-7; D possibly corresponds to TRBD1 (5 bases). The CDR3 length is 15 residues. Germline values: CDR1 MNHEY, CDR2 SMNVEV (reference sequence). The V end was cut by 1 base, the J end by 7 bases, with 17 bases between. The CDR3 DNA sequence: TGTGCCAGCAGTTTATTGAGGACACCCCCCTCGGAGCAGTACTTC. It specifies CASSLLRTPPSEQYF.

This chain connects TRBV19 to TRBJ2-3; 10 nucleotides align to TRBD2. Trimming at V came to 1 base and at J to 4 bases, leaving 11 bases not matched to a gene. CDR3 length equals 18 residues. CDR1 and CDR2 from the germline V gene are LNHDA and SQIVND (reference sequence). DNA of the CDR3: TGTGCCAGTAGTATAGCTAGCGGGGGCACTCACCCCCCAGATACGCAGTATTTT. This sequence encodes CASSIASGGTHPPDTQYF.

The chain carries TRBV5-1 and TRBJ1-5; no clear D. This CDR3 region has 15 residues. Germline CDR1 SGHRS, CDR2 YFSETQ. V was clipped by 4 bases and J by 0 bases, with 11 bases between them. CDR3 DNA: TGCGCCAGCAGCAGTGAGGGCTATAGCAATCAGCCCCAGCATTTT. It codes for CASSSEGYSNQPQHF.

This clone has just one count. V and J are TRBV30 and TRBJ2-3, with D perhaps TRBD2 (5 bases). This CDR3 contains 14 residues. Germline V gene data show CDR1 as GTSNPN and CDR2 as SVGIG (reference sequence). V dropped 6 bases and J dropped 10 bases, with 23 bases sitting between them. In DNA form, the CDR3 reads TGTGCCTGCACCCAGCAAACGGGATTTGGGGCGCAGTATTTT. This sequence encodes CACTQQTGFGAQYF.

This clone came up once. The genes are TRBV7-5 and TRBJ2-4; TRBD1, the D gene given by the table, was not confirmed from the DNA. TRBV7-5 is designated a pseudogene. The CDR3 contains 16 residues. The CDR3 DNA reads TGTGTCAGAAGCCTCCGGGACAGGGGTCTCAGAAACATTCAGTACTTC. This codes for CVRSLRDRGLRNIQYF.

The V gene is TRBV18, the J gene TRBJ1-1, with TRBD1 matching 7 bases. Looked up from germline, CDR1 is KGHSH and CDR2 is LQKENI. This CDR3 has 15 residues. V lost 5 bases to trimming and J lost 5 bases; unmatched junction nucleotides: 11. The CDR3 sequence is CASSDAQGGRTEAFF. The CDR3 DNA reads TGTGCCAGCTCAGACGCGCAGGGGGGAAGGACTGAAGCTTTCTTT.

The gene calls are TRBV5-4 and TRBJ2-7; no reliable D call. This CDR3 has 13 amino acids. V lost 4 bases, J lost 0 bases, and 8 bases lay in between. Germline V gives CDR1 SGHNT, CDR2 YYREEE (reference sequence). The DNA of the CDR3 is TGTGCCAGCAGCAAGGAGAGCTCCTACGAGCAGTACTTC. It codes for CASSKESSYEQYF.

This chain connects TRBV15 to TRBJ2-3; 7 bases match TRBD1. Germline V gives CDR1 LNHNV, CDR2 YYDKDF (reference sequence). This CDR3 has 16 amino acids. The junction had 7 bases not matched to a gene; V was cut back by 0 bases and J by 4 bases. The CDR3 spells CATSRDKPGGADTQYF. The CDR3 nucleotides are TGTGCCACCAGCAGAGATAAGCCAGGGGGAGCAGATACGCAGTATTTT.

The CDR3 DNA follows: TGTGCCAGCAGCTTATCTCGAACAGGGATCGGCTCTGGAAACACCATATATTTT. It encodes CASSLSRTGIGSGNTIYF. The rearrangement uses TRBV7-8 and TRBJ1-3; D may be TRBD1 (6 bases). Trimming cost V 2 bases and J 0 bases, with 17 bases left between them. The CDR3 has 18 amino acids. Germline CDR1 and CDR2: SGHVS and FQNEAQ.

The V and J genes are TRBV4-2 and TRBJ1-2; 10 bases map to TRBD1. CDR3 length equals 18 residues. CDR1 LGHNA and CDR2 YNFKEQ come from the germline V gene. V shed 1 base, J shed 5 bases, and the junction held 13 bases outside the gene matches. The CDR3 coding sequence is TGTGCCAGCAGCCAAGGGGAGGCCGGGACAGGGGTTAAGTATGGCTACACCTTC. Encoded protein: CASSQGEAGTGVKYGYTF.

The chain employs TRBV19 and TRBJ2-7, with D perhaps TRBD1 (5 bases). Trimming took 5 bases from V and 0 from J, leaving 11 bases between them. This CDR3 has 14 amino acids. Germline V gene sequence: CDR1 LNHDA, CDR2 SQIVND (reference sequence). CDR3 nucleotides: TGTGCCAGTAGTTTACAGGCGAACTCCTACGAGCAGTACTTC. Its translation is CASSLQANSYEQYF.

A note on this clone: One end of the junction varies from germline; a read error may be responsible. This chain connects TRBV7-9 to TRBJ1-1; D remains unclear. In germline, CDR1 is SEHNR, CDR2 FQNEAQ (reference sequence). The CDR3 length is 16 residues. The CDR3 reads CSSSLRQGSLNTEAFF. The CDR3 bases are TGTTCCAGCAGCCTCAGACAAGGCTCGTTGAACACTGAAGCTTTCTTT.

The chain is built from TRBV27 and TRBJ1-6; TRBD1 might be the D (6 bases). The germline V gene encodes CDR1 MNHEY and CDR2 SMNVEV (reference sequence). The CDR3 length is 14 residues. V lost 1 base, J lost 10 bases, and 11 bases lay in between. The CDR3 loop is CASSLFRGGSPLHF. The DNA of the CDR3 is TGTGCCAGCAGTTTATTCAGGGGAGGGTCACCCCTCCACTTT.

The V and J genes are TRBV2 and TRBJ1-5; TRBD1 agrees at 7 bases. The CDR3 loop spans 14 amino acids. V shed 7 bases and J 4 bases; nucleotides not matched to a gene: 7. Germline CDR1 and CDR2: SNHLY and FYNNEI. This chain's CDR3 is CASKDRVRNQPQHF. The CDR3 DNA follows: TGTGCCAGCAAAGACAGGGTTAGAAATCAGCCCCAGCATTTT.

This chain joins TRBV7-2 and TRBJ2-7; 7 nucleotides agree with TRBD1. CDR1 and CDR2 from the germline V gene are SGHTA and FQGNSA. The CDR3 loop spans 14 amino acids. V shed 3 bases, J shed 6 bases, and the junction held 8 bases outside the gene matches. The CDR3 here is CASSFDRAAGEQYF. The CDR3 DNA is TGTGCCAGCAGCTTTGACAGGGCTGCGGGCGAGCAGTACTTC. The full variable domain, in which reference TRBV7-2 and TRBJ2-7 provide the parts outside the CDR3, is GAGVSQSPSNKVTEKGKDVELRCDPISGHTALYWYRQSLGQGLEFLIYFQGNSAPDKSGLPSDRFSAERTGGSVSTLTIQRTQQEDSAVYLCASSFDRAAGEQYFGPGTRLTVT.

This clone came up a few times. The CDR3: CASIRGRGHGTEAFF. The CDR3 DNA reads as TGTGCCAGCATAAGAGGCAGGGGGCACGGCACTGAAGCTTTCTTT. J is TRBJ1-1 and V is TRBV6-5; 8 bases match TRBD1. The junction had 11 bases not matched to a gene; V was cut back by 7 bases and J by 4 bases. CDR1 and CDR2 (germline): MNHEY, SVGAGI. CDR3 length equals 15 residues.

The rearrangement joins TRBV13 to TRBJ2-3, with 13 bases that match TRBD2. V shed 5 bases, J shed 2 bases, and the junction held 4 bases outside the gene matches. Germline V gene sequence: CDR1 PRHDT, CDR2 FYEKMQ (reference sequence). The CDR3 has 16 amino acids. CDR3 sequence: CASSPGLAGNTDTQYF. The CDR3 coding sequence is TGTGCCAGCAGCCCGGGACTAGCGGGGAACACAGATACGCAGTATTTT.

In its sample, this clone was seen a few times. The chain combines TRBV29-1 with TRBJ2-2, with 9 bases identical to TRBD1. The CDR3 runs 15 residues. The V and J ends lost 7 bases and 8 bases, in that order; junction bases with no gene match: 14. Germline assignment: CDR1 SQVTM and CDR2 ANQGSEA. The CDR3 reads CSGGKGTGLGGELFF. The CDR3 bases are TGCAGCGGCGGGAAGGGGACAGGGCTTGGGGGGGAGCTGTTTTTT.

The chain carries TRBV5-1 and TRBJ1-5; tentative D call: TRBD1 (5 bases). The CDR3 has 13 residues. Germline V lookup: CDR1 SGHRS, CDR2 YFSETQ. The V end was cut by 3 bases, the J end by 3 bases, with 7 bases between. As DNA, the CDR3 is TGCGCCAGCAGCTCGGACATCAATCAGCCCCAGCATTTT. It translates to CASSSDINQPQHF.

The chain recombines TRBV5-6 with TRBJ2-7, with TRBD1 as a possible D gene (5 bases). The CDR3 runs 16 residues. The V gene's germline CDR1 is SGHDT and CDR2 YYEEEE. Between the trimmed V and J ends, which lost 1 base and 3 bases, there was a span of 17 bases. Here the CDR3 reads CASSLPPLTAHYEQYF. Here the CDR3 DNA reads TGTGCCAGCAGCTTGCCCCCACTGACAGCCCACTACGAGCAGTACTTC.

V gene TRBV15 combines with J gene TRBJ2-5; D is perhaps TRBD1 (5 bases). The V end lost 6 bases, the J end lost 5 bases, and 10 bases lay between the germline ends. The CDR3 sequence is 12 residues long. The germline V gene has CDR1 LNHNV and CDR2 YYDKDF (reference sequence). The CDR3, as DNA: TGTGCCACCAGTCCAGGGAAGGAGACCCAGTACTTC. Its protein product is CATSPGKETQYF.

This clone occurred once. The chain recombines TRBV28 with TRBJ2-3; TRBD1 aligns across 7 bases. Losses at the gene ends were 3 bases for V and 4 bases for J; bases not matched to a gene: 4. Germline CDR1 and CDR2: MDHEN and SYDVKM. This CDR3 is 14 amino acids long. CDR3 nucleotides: TGTGCCAGCAGTTTGAGAAGGGGGCCAGATACGCAGTATTTT. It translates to CASSLRRGPDTQYF.

The CDR3 region is CSVVRGFEQYF. CDR3 nucleotides: TGCAGCGTTGTTCGGGGTTTCGAGCAGTACTTC. The genes are TRBV29-1 and TRBJ2-7; a possible D gene is TRBD2 (5 bases). Trimming took off 4 bases at V and 6 bases at J, with 10 bases between the two ends. Germline V gene lookup returns CDR1 SQVTM and CDR2 ANQGSEA. This CDR3 comprises 11 residues.

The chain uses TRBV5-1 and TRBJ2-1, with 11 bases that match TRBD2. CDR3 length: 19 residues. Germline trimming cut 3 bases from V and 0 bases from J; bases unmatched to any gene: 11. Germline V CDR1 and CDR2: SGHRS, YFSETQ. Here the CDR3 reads CASSSTGTSGSSSYNEQFF. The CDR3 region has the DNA TGCGCCAGCAGCTCGACCGGGACTAGCGGTTCTAGCTCCTACAATGAGCAGTTCTTC. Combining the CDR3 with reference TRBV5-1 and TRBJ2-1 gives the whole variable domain KAGVTQTPRYLIKTRGQQVTLSCSPISGHRSVSWYQQTPGQGLQFLFEYFSETQRNKGNFPGRFSGRQFSNSRSEMNVSTLELGDSALYLCASSSTGTSGSSSYNEQFFGPGTRLTVL.

CDR3 region: CASSLGGSGQPQHF. CDR3 nucleotides: TGCGCCAGCAGCTTGGGCGGGTCAGGCCAGCCCCAGCATTTT. The chain joins TRBV5-1 to TRBJ1-5, with D hard to call. Germline V gives CDR1 SGHRS, CDR2 YFSETQ. CDR3 size: 14 residues. V was cut by 0 bases and J by 7 bases, with 11 bases left in between. The full variable domain, in which reference TRBV5-1 and TRBJ1-5 provide the parts outside the CDR3, is KAGVTQTPRYLIKTRGQQVTLSCSPISGHRSVSWYQQTPGQGLQFLFEYFSETQRNKGNFPGRFSGRQFSNSRSEMNVSTLELGDSALYLCASSLGGSGQPQHFGDGTRLSIL.

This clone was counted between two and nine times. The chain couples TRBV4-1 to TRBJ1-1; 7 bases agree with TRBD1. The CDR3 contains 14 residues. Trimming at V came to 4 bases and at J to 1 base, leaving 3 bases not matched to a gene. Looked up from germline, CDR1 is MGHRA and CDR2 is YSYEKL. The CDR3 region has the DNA TGCGCCAGCAGCCCGGGGACAGCGAACACTGAAGCTTTCTTT. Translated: CASSPGTANTEAFF.